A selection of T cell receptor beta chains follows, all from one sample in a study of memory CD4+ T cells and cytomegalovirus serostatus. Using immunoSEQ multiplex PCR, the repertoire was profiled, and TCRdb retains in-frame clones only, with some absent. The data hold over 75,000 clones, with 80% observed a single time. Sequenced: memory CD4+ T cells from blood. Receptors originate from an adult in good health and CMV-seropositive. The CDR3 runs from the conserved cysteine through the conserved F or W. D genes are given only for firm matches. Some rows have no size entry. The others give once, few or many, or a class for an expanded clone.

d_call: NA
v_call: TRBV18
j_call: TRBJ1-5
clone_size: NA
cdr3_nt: TGTGCCAGCTCCTGGGAGGGCCATCAGCCCCAGCATTTT
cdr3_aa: CASSWEGHQPQHF

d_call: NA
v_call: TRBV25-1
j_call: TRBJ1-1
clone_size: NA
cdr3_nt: TGTGCCAGCAGTGACCTCTCCAGGGACACTGAAGCTTTCTTT
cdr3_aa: CASSDLSRDTEAFF

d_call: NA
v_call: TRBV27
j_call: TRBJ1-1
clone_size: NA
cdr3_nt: TGTGCCAGCCAGCTGAACGGAAAGAACACTGAAGCTTTCTTT
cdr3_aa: CASQLNGKNTEAFF

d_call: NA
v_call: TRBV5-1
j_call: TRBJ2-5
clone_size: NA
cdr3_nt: TGCGCCAGCAGAGGAGAAGAGACCCAGTACTTC
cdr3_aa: CASRGEETQYF

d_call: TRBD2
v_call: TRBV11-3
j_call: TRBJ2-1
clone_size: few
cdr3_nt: TGTGCCAGCAGCCTGACTAGCGGGAATGAGCAGTTCTTC
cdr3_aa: CASSLTSGNEQFF

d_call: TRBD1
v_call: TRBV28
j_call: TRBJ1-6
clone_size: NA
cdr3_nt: TGTGCCAGCAGACCTCGTGGGACAGGGGTTTCACCCCTCCACTTT
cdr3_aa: CASRPRGTGVSPLHF

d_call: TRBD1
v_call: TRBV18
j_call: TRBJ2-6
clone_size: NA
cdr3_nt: TGTGCCAGCTCGGCGGACAGGTCCTCTGGGGCCAACGTCCTGACTTTC
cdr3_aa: CASSADRSSGANVLTF

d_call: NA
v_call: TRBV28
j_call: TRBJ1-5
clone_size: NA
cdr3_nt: TGTGCCAGCAGTTCCATTAACCAATTGACAGATAGCAATCAGCCCCAGCATTTT
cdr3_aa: CASSSINQLTDSNQPQHF

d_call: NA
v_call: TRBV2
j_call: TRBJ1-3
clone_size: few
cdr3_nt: TGTGCCAGCAGGACGTGGAGCTCTGGAAACACCATATATTTT
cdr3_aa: CASRTWSSGNTIYF

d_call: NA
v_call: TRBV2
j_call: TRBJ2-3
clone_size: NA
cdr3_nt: TGTGCCAGCAGTGGAACCGGGTCTGCAAATACGCAGTATTTT
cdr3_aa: CASSGTGSANTQYF

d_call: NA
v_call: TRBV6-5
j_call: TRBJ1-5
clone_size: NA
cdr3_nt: TGTGCCAGCAGTTACCGTGGGAGGGATCAGCCCCAGCATTTT
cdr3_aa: CASSYRGRDQPQHF

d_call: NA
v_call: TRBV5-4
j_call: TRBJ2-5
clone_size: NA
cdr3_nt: TGTGCCAGCAGCTTGGAGACTAGCCAAGAGACCCAGTACTTC
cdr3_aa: CASSLETSQETQYF

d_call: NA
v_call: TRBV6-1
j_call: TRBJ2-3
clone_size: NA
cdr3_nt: TGTGCGGTTGGATGGAGTGGGGTTGCAGATACGCAGTATTTT
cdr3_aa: CAVGWSGVADTQYF

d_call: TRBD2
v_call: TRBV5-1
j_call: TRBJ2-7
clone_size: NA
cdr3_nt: TGCGCCAGCAGCTTGGATACTAGCGGGAGTTCTTACGAGCAGTACTTC
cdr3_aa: CASSLDTSGSSYEQYF

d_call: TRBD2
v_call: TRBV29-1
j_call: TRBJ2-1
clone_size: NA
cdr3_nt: TGCAGCGTTGATCTAGCGGGAGATCGAGTTGAGCAGTTCTTC
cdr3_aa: CSVDLAGDRVEQFF

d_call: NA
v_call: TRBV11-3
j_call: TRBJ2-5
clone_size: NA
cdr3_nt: TGTGCCAGCAGCTTAGGAGTGATGGAGACCCAGTACTTC
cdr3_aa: CASSLGVMETQYF

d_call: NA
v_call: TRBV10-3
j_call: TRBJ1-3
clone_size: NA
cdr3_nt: TGTGCCACCAATCAGGCAGCCGACTCTGGAAACACCATATATTTT
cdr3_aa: CATNQAADSGNTIYF

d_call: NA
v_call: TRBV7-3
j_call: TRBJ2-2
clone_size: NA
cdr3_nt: TGTGCCAGCAGCTTAAAGAGACCCCCTGGGGAGCTGTTTTTT
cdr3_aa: CASSLKRPPGELFF

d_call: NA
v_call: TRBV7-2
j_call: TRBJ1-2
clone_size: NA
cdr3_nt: TGTGCCAGCAGCCCCACGCCGACAGATAGGGTCTTGGACACCTTC
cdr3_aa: CASSPTPTDRVLDTF

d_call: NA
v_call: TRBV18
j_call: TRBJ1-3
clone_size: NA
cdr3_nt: TGTGCCAGCTCACCCTGGGACCGCCGGACTGGAAACACCATATATTTT
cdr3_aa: CASSPWDRRTGNTIYF

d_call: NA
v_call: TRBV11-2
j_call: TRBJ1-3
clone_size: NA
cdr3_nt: TGTGCCAGCAGCGCAGGGTTCTCTGGAAACACCATATATTTT
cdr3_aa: CASSAGFSGNTIYF

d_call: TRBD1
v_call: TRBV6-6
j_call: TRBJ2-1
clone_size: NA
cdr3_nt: TGTGCCAGCAGCCCCGGGACAGGGGGAGGGAATGAGCAGTTCTTC
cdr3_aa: CASSPGTGGGNEQFF

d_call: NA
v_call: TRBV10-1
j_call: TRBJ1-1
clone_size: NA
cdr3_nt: TGCGCCAGCAGCTCAGAAAAGAACACTGAAGCTTTCTTT
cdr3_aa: CASSSEKNTEAFF

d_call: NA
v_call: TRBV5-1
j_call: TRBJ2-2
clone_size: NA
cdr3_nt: TGCGCCAGCAGCTTGGGGAACAGGGTCACCGGGGAGCTGTTTTTT
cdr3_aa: CASSLGNRVTGELFF

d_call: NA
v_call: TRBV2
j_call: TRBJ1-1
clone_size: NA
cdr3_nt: TGTGCCAGCAGTGAAGGGCGGGGTAGGGACACTGAAGCTTTCTTT
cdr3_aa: CASSEGRGRDTEAFF

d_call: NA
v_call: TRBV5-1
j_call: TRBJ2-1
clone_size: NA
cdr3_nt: TGCGCCAGCAGCTTAGCGGGCGTCGACACTGAGCAGTTCTTC
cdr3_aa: CASSLAGVDTEQFF

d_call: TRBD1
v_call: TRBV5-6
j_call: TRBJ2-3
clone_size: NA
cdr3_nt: TGTGCCAGCAGCTCACGGGGGACAGGGTTCACAGATACGCAGTATTTT
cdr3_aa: CASSSRGTGFTDTQYF

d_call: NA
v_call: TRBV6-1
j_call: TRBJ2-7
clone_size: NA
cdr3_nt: TGTGCCAGCAAATTTAGCGCGCAAGAATCCTACGAGCAGTACTTC
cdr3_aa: CASKFSAQESYEQYF

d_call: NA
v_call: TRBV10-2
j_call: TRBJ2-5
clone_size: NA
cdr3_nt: TGCGCCAGCAGAGACAGGACGGAGACCCAGTACTTC
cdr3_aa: CASRDRTETQYF

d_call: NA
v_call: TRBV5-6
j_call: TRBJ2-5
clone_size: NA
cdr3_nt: TGTGCCAGCAGCTTGTGGGTACAGCCGCCACGGTACTTC
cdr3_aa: CASSLWVQPPRYF

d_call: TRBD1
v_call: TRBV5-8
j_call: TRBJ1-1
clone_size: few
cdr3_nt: TGTGCCAGCAGCTCAGGACAGGGTGGGTGGTCGAACACTGAAGCTTTCTTT
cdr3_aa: CASSSGQGGWSNTEAFF

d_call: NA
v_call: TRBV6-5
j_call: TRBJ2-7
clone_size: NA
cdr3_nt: TGTGCCAGCAGTTATAACATCAGGGGCGTATACGAGCAGTACTTC
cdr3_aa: CASSYNIRGVYEQYF

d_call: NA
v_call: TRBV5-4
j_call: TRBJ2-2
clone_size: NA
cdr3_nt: TGTGCCAGCAGCCAAGGGGGGACTGCGAACACCGGGGAGCTGTTTTTT
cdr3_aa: CASSQGGTANTGELFF

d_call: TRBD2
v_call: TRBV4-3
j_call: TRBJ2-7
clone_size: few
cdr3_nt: TGCGCCAGCAGCCAAGACGGGAGGGCCGGTTACGAGCAGTACTTC
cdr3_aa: CASSQDGRAGYEQYF

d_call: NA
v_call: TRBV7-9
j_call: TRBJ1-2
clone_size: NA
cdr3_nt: TGTGCCAGCAGCTTAGGCGCGCAGAGCTATGGCTACACCTTC
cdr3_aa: CASSLGAQSYGYTF

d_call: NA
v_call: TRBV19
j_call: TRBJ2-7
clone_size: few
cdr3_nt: TGTGCCAGTAGTATAGTGGGCAGCCACTACGAGCAGTACTTC
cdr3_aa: CASSIVGSHYEQYF

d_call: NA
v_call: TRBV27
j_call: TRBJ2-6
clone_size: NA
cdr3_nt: TGTGCCAGCAGAGAGGCAGGGGGGTCTGGGGCCAACGTCCTGACTTTC
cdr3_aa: CASREAGGSGANVLTF

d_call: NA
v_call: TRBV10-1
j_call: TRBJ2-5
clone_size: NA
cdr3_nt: TGCGCCAGCAGTGAGAGCGGGCAGGGAGGCGGAGAGACCCAGTACTTC
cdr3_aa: CASSESGQGGGETQYF